This TCR beta chain was sequenced during a study of T cell clonotyping in hematopoietic cell transplantation. The data were produced by immunoSEQ multiplex PCR, yet TCRdb's version contains in-frame clones alone and is incomplete. The sample carries 25,000 to 30,000 clones, around 82% recorded once. Time point meaning: recipient sample about 28 days before transplant, after cytoreduction. V was pared by 6 bases and J by 0 bases, with 6 bases between. The CDR3 length is 13 residues. Germline CDR1 reads WNHNN; CDR2 reads SYGVQD (reference sequence). This rearrangement joins TRBV10-1 to TRBJ2-1; weak D call: TRBD1 (5 bases). Sequenced material: peripheral blood mononuclear cells, taken before stem cell transplant. The receptor was isolated from a man aged 35 to 55 with acute myeloid leukemia. Some clones in this sample may be carry-over from other donors' samples. The CDR3 DNA follows: TGCGCCAGCAGGGACAACTCCTACAATGAGCAGTTCTTC. It yields the protein CASRDNSYNEQFF.